The rows below give T cell receptor beta chains drawn from one sample of a study of blood T cell repertoires in COVID-19. Sequenced by immunoSEQ multiplex PCR; TCRdb stores in-frame clones only, minus some. The sample shows almost 500,000 clones, more than 85% of them seen only once. Material: PBMCs or T cells enriched from blood (not recorded which). The receptors originated from a woman aged 55-70 years who had recovered from COVID-19. The CDR3 runs from the conserved cysteine through the conserved F or W. The order of the fields is clone size, V gene, J gene, D gene, CDR3 DNA, CDR3 protein. D genes are given only for firm matches. Size values are once, few and many counts, or a class for expanded clones, and some rows have none.

-	TRBV18	TRBJ1-5	TRBD1	TGTGCCAGCTCCTCGGGTCAGGGGGCCCAGCCCCAGCATTTT	CASSSGQGAQPQHF
-	TRBV18	TRBJ2-1	TRBD1	TGTGCCAGCTCCCTGGGACAGGTCAATGAGCAGTTCTTC	CASSLGQVNEQFF
-	TRBV5-1	TRBJ2-7	-	TGCGCCAGCAGCTTGGGGGAGAGTTACGAGCAGTACTTC	CASSLGESYEQYF
-	TRBV19	TRBJ1-1	-	TGTGCCAGTAGTATTAGGACAGAAAACACTGAAGCTTTCTTT	CASSIRTENTEAFF
once	TRBV4-1	TRBJ1-2	-	TGCGCCAGCAGCCAAGGACTAACGGCTATGTCGGGCTACACCTTC	CASSQGLTAMSGYTF
-	TRBV6-4	TRBJ1-6	TRBD1	TGTGCCAGCAGTGCATCGGGACAGGGTAATTCACCCCTCCACTTT	CASSASGQGNSPLHF
once	TRBV4-2	TRBJ1-4	-	TGTGCCAGCAGCCAACAGGGCGATAATGAAAAACTGTTTTTT	CASSQQGDNEKLFF
-	TRBV5-6	TRBJ1-2	TRBD1	TGTGCCAGCAGCCTCAGGCGGCACAGGGGGCAGGATGGCTACACCTTC	CASSLRRHRGQDGYTF
-	TRBV19	TRBJ1-5	TRBD1	TGTGCCAGTAGTATTCTAGGGACAGGGAAGGGTCAGCCCCAGCATTTT	CASSILGTGKGQPQHF
-	TRBV25-1	TRBJ2-1	-	TGTGCCAGCAGTGATCCGACTAGTATCGCCAGTGAGCAGTTCTTC	CASSDPTSIASEQFF
-	TRBV5-1	TRBJ2-7	-	TGCGCCAGCAGGTCCGGAGGTGGGGACGAGCAGTACTTC	CASRSGGGDEQYF
few	TRBV10-2	TRBJ1-5	TRBD1	TGCGCCAGCAGCTACAGGGGTTCCCCCAATCAGCCCCAGCATTTT	CASSYRGSPNQPQHF
once	TRBV18	TRBJ1-1	-	TGTGCCAGCTCACCAGGCCAAGGGAGGGAACCTGAAGCTTTCTTT	CASSPGQGREPEAFF
-	TRBV23-1	TRBJ1-3	-	TGCCCCCGGGGAGGGACCCTGAACACCATATATTTT	CPRGGTLNTIYF
-	TRBV12-5	TRBJ1-2	-	TGTGCTAGTGGTGCCCAGGCGGGTAGTAACTATGGCTACACCTTC	CASGAQAGSNYGYTF
-	TRBV3-1/TRBV3-2	TRBJ2-4	TRBD2	TGTGCCAGCAGCCGCGCCGGGGGGGACAACATTCAGTACTTC	CASSRAGGDNIQYF
-	TRBV9	TRBJ2-1	-	TGTGCCAGCAGCTTTACAGGGAATGAGCAGTTCTTC	CASSFTGNEQFF
-	TRBV28	TRBJ1-5	-	TGTGCCAGCAGTTTATTGTACTCCTTTGGCAATCAGCCCCAGCATTTT	CASSLLYSFGNQPQHF
-	TRBV6-1	TRBJ1-5	-	TGTGCCAGCAGTGACCAAGACACCCTACTCCTCTATAGCAATCAGCCCCAGCATTTT	CASSDQDTLLLYSNQPQHF
-	TRBV9	TRBJ2-2	-	TGTGCCAGCAGCGCGAGGACAGACACCGGGGAGCTGTTTTTT	CASSARTDTGELFF
once	TRBV10-3	TRBJ1-3	TRBD1	TGTGCCATCAGTGAGTCTTTAGGGACAGGGAGTCGAAACACCATATATTTT	CAISESLGTGSRNTIYF
-	TRBV5-6	TRBJ1-1	-	TGTGCCAGCAGTCCTTATGACAGAAACACTGAAGCTTTCTTT	CASSPYDRNTEAFF
once	TRBV5-1	TRBJ2-7	TRBD1	TGCGCCAGCAGCTTGGCCTCCGGGACAGATCTTTACGAGCAGTACTTC	CASSLASGTDLYEQYF
-	TRBV3-1/TRBV3-2	TRBJ1-3	TRBD1	TGTGCCAGCAGCCCACTGACAGGGGCTGGAAACACCATATATTTT	CASSPLTGAGNTIYF
-	TRBV5-6	TRBJ1-1	TRBD1	TGTGCCAGCAGCGAAACAGGGGGGACTGAAGCTTTCTTT	CASSETGGTEAFF
-	TRBV6-7	TRBJ2-2	TRBD2	TGTGCCAGCAGTTACCTTGGGACTAGCGGGGCGACCGGGGAGCTGTTTTTT	CASSYLGTSGATGELFF
-	TRBV6-5	TRBJ1-1	-	TGTGCCAGCAGGGCGGGGGGGACTGAAGCTTTCTTT	CASRAGGTEAFF
few	TRBV3-1/TRBV3-2	TRBJ1-1	-	TGTGCCAGCAGCCAACGCGCAGGGAACACTGAAGCTTTCTTT	CASSQRAGNTEAFF
-	TRBV7-9	TRBJ2-1	TRBD2	TGTGCCAGCACCTCTGGAGGGACTAGCATTTCGTTCTTC	CASTSGGTSISFF
once	TRBV27	TRBJ2-5	-	TGTGCCAGCAGTTTCCGCAGACAAGAGACCCAGTACTTC	CASSFRRQETQYF
-	TRBV23-1	TRBJ2-3	TRBD1	TGCGCCAGCAACCTGACAGGGGGGACGCAGTATTTT	CASNLTGGTQYF
-	TRBV2	TRBJ2-3	TRBD2	TGTGCCAGCAGTGATTGGGGCCTAACTCGACTAGCGGGAGGCACAGATACGCAGTATTTT	CASSDWGLTRLAGGTDTQYF
-	TRBV27	TRBJ1-1	-	TGTGCCAGCAGTTTATGGGCCGGCATGAACACTGAAGCTTTCTTT	CASSLWAGMNTEAFF
-	TRBV6-2/TRBV6-3	TRBJ1-2	-	TGTGCCAGCAGTCAAGTCCCTACAGGTCTCTACTATGGCTACACCTTC	CASSQVPTGLYYGYTF
-	TRBV27	TRBJ2-3	-	TGTGCCAGCAGTTTGCCAGGGGACACAGATACGCAGTATTTT	CASSLPGDTDTQYF
-	TRBV27	TRBJ1-2	-	TGTGCCAGCAGACGACAAGACGTTGATGGCTACACCTTC	CASRRQDVDGYTF
once	TRBV19	TRBJ1-4	-	TGTGCCAGTAGTAGTCCGTCAACTAATGAAAAACTGTTTTTT	CASSSPSTNEKLFF
-	TRBV29-1	TRBJ2-1	TRBD1	TGCAGCGTTGGAGCCGGCGCAGGACAGGGGGCAAATGAGCAGTTCTTC	CSVGAGAGQGANEQFF
-	TRBV7-9	TRBJ1-4	TRBD1	TGTGCCAGCAGCTTAGAAACTTTCAGGGGGCTTAGTGAAAAACTGTTTTTT	CASSLETFRGLSEKLFF